This T cell receptor beta chain was retrieved from a study of blood T cell repertoires in COVID-19. Germline CDR1 and CDR2: SGHTA and FQGNSA. There are 14 residues in the CDR3. The V segment lost 5 bases and the J segment 5 bases; nucleotides outside the gene matches: 2. Enrolment of Seattle patients took place during active infection, and they were followed longitudinally. As originally analysed: Amplification of reference gene primers provided the estimated nucleated cell counts. The repertoire was sequenced with immunoSEQ multiplex PCR; TCRdb's copy has only in-frame clones and lacks some. The DNA gave D and trimming, while V, J and clone size come from that table. The table includes approximately 300,000 clones, 90% detected once.

The clonotype was recovered from a woman aged 25 to 45 with COVID-19, enrolled during active disease. The chain employs TRBV7-2 and TRBJ2-3, with 12 bases lining up with TRBD1. The material sequenced was peripheral blood. CDR3 sequence: CASSGTGGLDTQYF. DNA for the CDR3: TGTGCCAGCAGCGGGACAGGGGGCCTAGATACGCAGTATTTT.